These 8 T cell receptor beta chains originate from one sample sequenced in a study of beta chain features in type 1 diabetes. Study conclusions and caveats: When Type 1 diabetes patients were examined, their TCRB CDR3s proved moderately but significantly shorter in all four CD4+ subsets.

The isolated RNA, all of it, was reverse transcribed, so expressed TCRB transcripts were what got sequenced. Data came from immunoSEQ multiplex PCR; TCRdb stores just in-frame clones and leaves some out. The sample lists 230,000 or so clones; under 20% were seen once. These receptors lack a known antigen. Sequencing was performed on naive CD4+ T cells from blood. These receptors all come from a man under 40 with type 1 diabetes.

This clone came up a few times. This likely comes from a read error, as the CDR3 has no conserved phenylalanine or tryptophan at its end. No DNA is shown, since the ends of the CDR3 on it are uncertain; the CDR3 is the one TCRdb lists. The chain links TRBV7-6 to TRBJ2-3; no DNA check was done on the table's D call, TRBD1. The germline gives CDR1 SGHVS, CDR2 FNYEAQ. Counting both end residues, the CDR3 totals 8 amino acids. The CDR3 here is CASSYIRR.

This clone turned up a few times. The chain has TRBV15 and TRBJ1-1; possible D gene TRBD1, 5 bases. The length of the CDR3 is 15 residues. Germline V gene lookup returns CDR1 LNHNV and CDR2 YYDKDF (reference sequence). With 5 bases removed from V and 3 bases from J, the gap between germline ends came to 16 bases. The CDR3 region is CATSPSLDTHTEAFF. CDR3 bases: TGTGCCACCAGCCCAAGCTTGGACACTCACACTGAAGCTTTCTTT.

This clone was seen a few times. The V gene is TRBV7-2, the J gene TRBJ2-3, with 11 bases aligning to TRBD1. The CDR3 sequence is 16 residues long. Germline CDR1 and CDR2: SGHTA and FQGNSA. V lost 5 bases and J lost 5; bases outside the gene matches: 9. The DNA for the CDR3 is TGTGCCAGCAGCCAAAATGGACAGGGGGCTGGAGATACGCAGTATTTT. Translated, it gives CASSQNGQGAGDTQYF.

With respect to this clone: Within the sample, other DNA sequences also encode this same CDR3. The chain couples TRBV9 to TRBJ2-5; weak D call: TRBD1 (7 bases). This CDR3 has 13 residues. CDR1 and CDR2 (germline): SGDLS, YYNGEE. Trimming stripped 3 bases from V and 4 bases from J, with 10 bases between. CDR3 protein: CASSAGGGETQYF. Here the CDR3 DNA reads TGTGCCAGCAGCGCAGGGGGAGGAGAGACCCAGTACTTC.

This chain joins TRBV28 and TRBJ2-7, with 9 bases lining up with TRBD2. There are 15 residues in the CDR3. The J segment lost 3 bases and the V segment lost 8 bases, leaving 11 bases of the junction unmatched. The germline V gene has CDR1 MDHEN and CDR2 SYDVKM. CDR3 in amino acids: CASGGTSGSDYEQYF. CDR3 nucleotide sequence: TGTGCCAGCGGTGGAACTAGCGGGTCCGACTACGAGCAGTACTTC.

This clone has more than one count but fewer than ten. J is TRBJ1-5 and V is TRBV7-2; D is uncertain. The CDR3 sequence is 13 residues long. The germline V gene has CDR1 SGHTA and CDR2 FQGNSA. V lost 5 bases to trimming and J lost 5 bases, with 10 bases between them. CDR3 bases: TGTGCCAGCAGCCTGTCGGTTGATCAGCCCCAGCATTTT. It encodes CASSLSVDQPQHF.

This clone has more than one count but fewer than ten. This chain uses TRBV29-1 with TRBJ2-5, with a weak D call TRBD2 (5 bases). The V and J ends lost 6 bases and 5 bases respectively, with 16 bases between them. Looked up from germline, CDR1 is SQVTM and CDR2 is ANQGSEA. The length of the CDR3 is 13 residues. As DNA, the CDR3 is TGCAGCGTCGCTCGAGGAACGGGGGAGACCCAGTACTTC. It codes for CSVARGTGETQYF.

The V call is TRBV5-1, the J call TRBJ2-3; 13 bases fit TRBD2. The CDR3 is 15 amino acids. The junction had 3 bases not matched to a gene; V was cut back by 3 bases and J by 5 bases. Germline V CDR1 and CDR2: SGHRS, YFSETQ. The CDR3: CASSYGLAGVDTQYF. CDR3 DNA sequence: TGCGCCAGCAGCTATGGACTAGCGGGAGTAGATACGCAGTATTTT.